The 25 T cell receptor beta chains below were found in one sample sequenced in a study of beta chain features in type 1 diabetes. The whole isolated RNA underwent reverse transcription, so sequencing captured expressed TCRB transcripts. TCRdb keeps only in-frame clones here, not all; method: immunoSEQ multiplex PCR. The table records under 900,000 clones, 15% to 20% of them present only once. Material for sequencing was naive CD4+ T cells from blood. The receptors derive from a woman between 18 and 29 years old in good health.

The chain joins TRBV18 to TRBJ2-1; D may be TRBD1 or TRBD2 (6 bases each). The CDR3 is 15 residues long. The germline gives CDR1 KGHSH, CDR2 LQKENI. The germline V and J ends were trimmed by 8 bases and 0 bases, with 14 bases remaining between them. The CDR3 region is CASTHGGTSYNEQFF. The CDR3 DNA reads TGTGCCAGCACGCACGGGGGCACCTCCTACAATGAGCAGTTCTTC.

This clone turned up a few times. This chain links TRBV4-1 with TRBJ2-1; possibly TRBD2 for D (5 bases). V shed 0 bases and J shed 2 bases, with 14 bases lying between them. CDR1 and CDR2 from the germline V gene are MGHRA and YSYEKL. CDR3 length equals 17 residues. CDR3 loop: CASSQEYRSSAYNEQFF. DNA for the CDR3: TGCGCCAGCAGCCAAGAGTATCGGAGTAGCGCCTACAATGAGCAGTTCTTC.

In its sample, this clone was seen a few times. CDR3 amino acids: CASSQERPYEQYF. The CDR3 region has the DNA TGCGCCAGCAGCCAAGAACGACCCTACGAGCAGTACTTC. The rearrangement joins TRBV4-3 to TRBJ2-7; D gene ambiguous. V was cut by 0 bases and J by 2 bases, with 5 bases left in between. CDR1 is LGHNA and CDR2 is YSLEER in the germline V gene. This CDR3 is built from 13 residues.

The chain joins TRBV5-1 to TRBJ2-7; the match to TRBD1 covers 8 bases. This CDR3 region has 15 residues. With V trimmed by 0 bases and J by 3 bases, 5 bases remained unmatched. CDR1 SGHRS and CDR2 YFSETQ come from the germline V gene. Written as DNA, the CDR3 is TGCGCCAGCAGCTTGGGGGGGACAGGTTACTACGAGCAGTACTTC. It codes for CASSLGGTGYYEQYF.

The chain carries TRBV6-1 and TRBJ1-5; no firm D call. V lost 6 bases and J 9 bases, leaving 12 bases between the germline ends. This CDR3 spans 12 amino acids. The germline CDR1 and CDR2 sequences are MNHNS and SASEGT. The CDR3 here is CASSPTARPQHF. Written as DNA, the CDR3 is TGTGCCAGCAGCCCGACTGCCCGGCCCCAGCATTTT.

This clone was picked up a small number of times. V gene TRBV7-8 combines with J gene TRBJ2-1, with 8 bases fitting TRBD2. Per the germline V gene, CDR1 is SGHVS and CDR2 is FQNEAQ. Germline trimming cut 4 bases from V and 1 base from J; bases unmatched to any gene: 9. The CDR3 extends over 17 amino acids. In DNA form, the CDR3 reads TGTGCCAGCAGCTGGGGGAAACTAGCGGCTTCCTACAATGAGCAGTTCTTC. It encodes CASSWGKLAASYNEQFF.

With regard to this clone: Compared with germline, one end of the junction differs, possibly owing to a read error. The rearrangement uses TRBV7-7 and TRBJ2-5, with 11 bases that match TRBD2. The CDR3 spans 15 residues. CDR1 SSHAT and CDR2 FNYEAQ come from the germline V gene (reference sequence). The CDR3, as DNA: TGTGCTAGCAGCTTTACTAGCGGGAGAGAAGAGACCCAGTACTTC. This gives the protein CASSFTSGREETQYF.

In the case of this clone: The same CDR3 can be traced to other DNA sequences in this sample. The chain carries TRBV18 and TRBJ2-3; 8 bases match TRBD1. This CDR3 spans 15 amino acids. The junction had 4 bases not matched to a gene; V was cut back by 3 bases and J by 2 bases. Germline CDR1 reads KGHSH; CDR2 reads LQKENI. The CDR3, as DNA: TGTGCCAGCTCACCGCGGACAGGGAACACAGATACGCAGTATTTT. Protein sequence: CASSPRTGNTDTQYF.

The CDR3 region is CASSPGTWSEKLFF. For the CDR3, the DNA is TGCGCCAGCAGCCCCGGGACATGGAGCGAAAAACTGTTTTTT. The rearrangement uses TRBV4-1 and TRBJ1-4; D is perhaps TRBD1 (6 bases). Per germline, CDR1 MGHRA and CDR2 YSYEKL. V lost 4 bases, J lost 8 bases, and 14 bases lay in between. CDR3 length equals 14 residues.

This clone was picked up a small number of times. The rearrangement uses TRBV7-2 and TRBJ2-7, with D uncertain. CDR3 length: 15 residues. Germline loops: CDR1 SGHTA, CDR2 FQGNSA. V lost 5 bases and J lost 5, with 19 bases in between. The CDR3 bases are TGTGCCAGCAGCCCCCAAGGGCTAGTTTACGACGAGCAGTACTTC. Protein: CASSPQGLVYDEQYF.

The rearrangement links TRBV11-2 to TRBJ2-1; 7 nucleotides match TRBD2. The trim removed 4 bases at V and 8 bases at J, leaving 14 bases unmatched. The CDR3 has 16 residues. Germline CDR1 and CDR2: SGHAT and FQNNGV. This chain's CDR3 is CASSSSALLAPDEQFF. The CDR3 DNA reads TGTGCCAGCAGCTCCTCCGCGTTACTAGCGCCAGATGAGCAGTTCTTC.

J is TRBJ2-1 and V is TRBV6-5; 12 nucleotides agree with TRBD2. There are 15 residues in the CDR3. Germline V gives CDR1 MNHEY, CDR2 SVGAGI. Germline trimming cut 5 bases from V and 7 bases from J; bases unmatched to any gene: 6. CDR3 DNA sequence: TGTGCCAGCAGTAAACTAGCGGGAGGAAGGAATGAGCAGTTCTTC. This encodes CASSKLAGGRNEQFF.

The chain uses TRBV28 and TRBJ2-1, with TRBD1 as a possible D gene (6 bases). Germline lookup yields CDR1 MDHEN and CDR2 SYDVKM. The CDR3 contains 14 residues. V was trimmed by 6 bases and J by 6 bases, leaving 15 bases between them. The CDR3 reads CASRLRGWANEQFF. CDR3 in DNA: TGTGCCAGCAGACTTAGGGGGTGGGCCAATGAGCAGTTCTTC. Drawing the rest from reference TRBV28 and TRBJ2-1, the complete variable domain is DVKVTQSSRYLVKRTGEKVFLECVQDMDHENMFWYRQDPGLGLRLIYFSYDVKMKEKGDIPEGYSVSREKKERFSLILESASTNQTSMYLCASRLRGWANEQFFGPGTRLTVL.

The chain employs TRBV29-1 and TRBJ1-2; D is perhaps TRBD1 (6 bases). V was cut by 0 bases and J by 2 bases, with 10 bases left in between. Germline V gene data show CDR1 as SQVTM and CDR2 as ANQGSEA. CDR3 length: 14 amino acids. For the CDR3, the DNA is TGCAGCGTTGAAGATCGAACAGGGAACTATGGCTACACCTTC. This translates into CSVEDRTGNYGYTF.

The chain is built from TRBV4-3 and TRBJ2-3, with D uncertain. Germline V gene sequence: CDR1 LGHNA, CDR2 YSLEER. The CDR3 extends over 14 amino acids. V was pared by 2 bases and J by 3 bases, with 9 bases between. CDR3 coding DNA: TGCGCCAGCAGCCAAACTTTCCCGACAGATACGCAGTATTTT. Protein: CASSQTFPTDTQYF.

This clone was seen more than once but under ten times. The gene calls are TRBV6-4 and TRBJ2-1, with TRBD2 matching over 16 bases. J gave up 5 bases and V 2 bases, and 6 bases lay outside the gene matches. CDR1 and CDR2 (germline): MRHNA, SNTAGT. CDR3 length: 18 amino acids. CDR3 DNA sequence: TGTGCCAGCAGTGACGGGACTAGCGGGAGGGAGCAGCACAATGAGCAGTTCTTC. This gives the protein CASSDGTSGREQHNEQFF.

This clone was observed a handful of times. J is TRBJ1-2 and V is TRBV5-6, with unresolved D. V was clipped by 2 bases and J by 5 bases, with 13 bases between them. Germline V gene data show CDR1 as SGHDT and CDR2 as YYEEEE. The CDR3 runs to 14 residues. The CDR3 reads CASSFGVKVYGYTF. In DNA, the CDR3 is TGTGCCAGCAGCTTCGGGGTTAAGGTGTATGGCTACACCTTC.

The V call is TRBV4-2, the J call TRBJ2-1; 13 bases align to TRBD2. V shed 0 bases and J 8 bases; nucleotides not matched to a gene: 10. Germline V lookup: CDR1 LGHNA, CDR2 YNFKEQ. This CDR3 spans 18 amino acids. Here the CDR3 DNA reads TGTGCCAGCAGCCAAGATTTGAGGACTAGCGGGAGTGGCTATGAGCAGTTCTTC. Translation gives CASSQDLRTSGSGYEQFF.

The V and J genes are TRBV11-2 and TRBJ2-7; possibly TRBD1 for D (6 bases). CDR3 length: 16 residues. CDR1 and CDR2 from the germline V gene are SGHAT and FQNNGV. Trimming shortened V by 5 bases and J by 7 bases, and 24 bases separated the two germline ends. Here the CDR3 DNA reads TGTGCCAGCAGCCCCCGCGACAGGACCTCTACGGGGGAGCAGTACTTC. It yields the protein CASSPRDRTSTGEQYF. The complete variable domain, with remaining parts taken from reference TRBV11-2 and TRBJ2-7, reads EAGVAQSPRYKIIEKRQSVAFWCNPISGHATLYWYQQILGQGPKLLIQFQNNGVVDDSQLPKDRFSAERLKGVDSTLKIQPAKLEDSAVYLCASSPRDRTSTGEQYFGPGTRLTVT.

This clone was picked up a small number of times. The genes are TRBV5-1 and TRBJ1-2; possible D gene TRBD1, 5 bases. Trimming removed 0 bases from V and 8 bases from J, with 11 bases in between. CDR1 SGHRS and CDR2 YFSETQ come from the germline V gene. This CDR3 contains 13 residues. CDR3 residues: CASSLGGQGGYTF. In nucleotides, the CDR3 is TGCGCCAGCAGCTTGGGGGGCCAGGGCGGCTACACCTTC.

This clone was seen only a few times. The chain is built from TRBV7-2 and TRBJ1-5; 8 bases align to TRBD1. Per germline, CDR1 SGHTA and CDR2 FQGNSA. V shed 5 bases and J 8 bases; nucleotides not matched to a gene: 8. The CDR3 extends over 14 amino acids. CDR3 nucleotide sequence: TGTGCCAGCAGCCCGGACAGGGTCCAGGAGCCCCAGCATTTT. This gives the protein CASSPDRVQEPQHF.

The table lists this clone with a few counts. V usage is TRBV2 and J usage is TRBJ1-5; a weak D match, TRBD1 (5 bases). The length of the CDR3 is 12 residues. V was pared by 8 bases and J by 5 bases, with 10 bases between. The V gene's germline CDR1 is SNHLY and CDR2 FYNNEI. The CDR3 loop reads CASQGDHQPQHF. The DNA for the CDR3 is TGTGCCAGCCAGGGAGACCATCAGCCCCAGCATTTT.

This clone was recorded a few times. The rearrangement joins TRBV6-5 to TRBJ2-7; D might be TRBD1 (6 bases). From germline, CDR1 is MNHEY and CDR2 SVGAGI. V lost 4 bases and J 3 bases, leaving 10 bases between the germline ends. The CDR3 is made up of 13 amino acids. DNA of the CDR3: TGTGCCAGCAGTTTGGCAGGGGACTACGAGCAGTACTTC. Its protein is CASSLAGDYEQYF.

This clone showed up just a few times. CDR3 DNA: TGTGCCACTCAGAAGAGGGAGACCCAGTACTTC. Encoded protein: CATQKRETQYF. The chain joins TRBV10-3 to TRBJ2-5; unclear D gene. V was trimmed by 10 bases and J by 5 bases, leaving 11 bases between them. This CDR3 comprises 11 residues. The germline CDR1 and CDR2 sequences are ENHRY and SYGVKD.

The chain joins TRBV7-2 to TRBJ2-1, with 7 bases identical to TRBD2. The V gene end was trimmed by 2 bases and the J gene end by 1 base; junction bases not matched to a gene: 2. CDR3 length equals 15 residues. Germline V gives CDR1 SGHTA, CDR2 FQGNSA. Here the CDR3 reads CASSLSGTSYNEQFF. In DNA form, the CDR3 reads TGTGCCAGCAGCTTAAGCGGGACGTCCTACAATGAGCAGTTCTTC.